Presented here are 2 T cell receptor beta chains from one specimen sequenced in a study of T cells in tuberculosis. Generated by immunoSEQ multiplex PCR, the TCRdb table keeps only in-frame clones and is missing some. This table holds some 10,000 clones, just under 95% found once. The sample comprised PBMCs. Receptors originate from an adult with tuberculosis.

This clone has a single count. The V and J genes are TRBV30 and TRBJ2-1, with 7 bases identical to TRBD2. Germline V CDR1 and CDR2: GTSNPN, SVGIG (reference sequence). The V segment lost 0 bases and the J segment 7 bases; nucleotides outside the gene matches: 15. This CDR3 has 17 amino acids. This chain's CDR3 is CAWSVFWEGLASNEQFF. The CDR3 DNA is TGTGCCTGGAGTGTATTCTGGGAGGGGCTAGCGTCTAATGAGCAGTTCTTC.

This clone was picked up one time. V and J are TRBV29-1 and TRBJ1-4; TRBD1 agrees at 7 bases. CDR3 length: 13 amino acids. The germline V gene encodes CDR1 SQVTM and CDR2 ANQGSEA. Germline trimming cut 6 bases from V and 6 bases from J; bases unmatched to any gene: 7. The CDR3 loop is CSVTGTADEKLFF. The CDR3 DNA sequence: TGCAGCGTCACCGGGACAGCCGATGAAAAACTGTTTTTT.